A single sample gave rise to the 21 T cell receptor beta chains below, sequenced in a study of T cell repertoires and HLA-DP antigens. Generated by immunoSEQ multiplex PCR, the TCRdb table keeps only in-frame clones and is missing some. The sample includes roughly 73,000 clones, 80% of them seen just once. These TCRs' antigens remain unknown. The material sequenced was CD4+ T cells from PBMCs. Receptors were obtained from a man aged 55-75 years in good health and CMV-seronegative.

This clone was seen a single time. The rearrangement joins TRBV19 to TRBJ1-2; D call uncertain. The ends were cut back, 3 bases at V and 8 bases at J, with 13 bases in the middle. This CDR3 has 13 residues. CDR1 LNHDA and CDR2 SQIVND come from the germline V gene (reference sequence). As DNA, the CDR3 is TGTGCCAGTAGTATTCTGGTGTCATCCGGCTACACCTTC. It yields the protein CASSILVSSGYTF. Drawing the rest from reference TRBV19 and TRBJ1-2, the complete variable domain is DGGITQSPKYLFRKEGQNVTLSCEQNLNHDAMYWYRQDPGQGLRLIYYSQIVNDFQKGDIAEGYSVSREKKESFPLTVTSAQKNPTAFYLCASSILVSSGYTFGSGTRLTVV.

This chain connects TRBV7-2 to TRBJ2-2; D is possibly TRBD2 (6 bases). Germline V gene lookup returns CDR1 SGHTA and CDR2 FQGNSA. V was pared by 2 bases and J by 7 bases, with 11 bases between. The CDR3 covers 14 residues. For the CDR3, the DNA is TGTGCCAGCAGCTTATATTGGGAGGTCGGGGAGCTGTTTTTT. This gives the protein CASSLYWEVGELFF.

This chain uses TRBV2 with TRBJ2-6; D unclear. Trimming shortened V by 8 bases and J by 0 bases, and 8 bases separated the two germline ends. Germline V gives CDR1 SNHLY, CDR2 FYNNEI. The CDR3 contains 14 residues. CDR3 amino acids: CASAWDSGANVLTF. The CDR3 DNA sequence: TGTGCCAGCGCGTGGGACTCTGGGGCCAACGTCCTGACTTTC.

A few counts support this clone. The chain's CDR3 is CASKGQLNTGELFF. CDR3 sequence (DNA): TGTGCCAGCAAGGGACAGCTCAACACCGGGGAGCTGTTTTTT. The genes are TRBV7-9 and TRBJ2-2, with 7 positions matching TRBD1. Trimming took 7 bases from V and 2 from J; bases not matched to a gene: 4. The CDR3 is 14 residues long. Germline V gives CDR1 SEHNR, CDR2 FQNEAQ (reference sequence).

This chain links TRBV15 with TRBJ2-2; weak D call: TRBD1 (5 bases). The CDR3 sequence is 15 residues long. V lost 3 bases and J 0 bases, leaving 8 bases between the germline ends. CDR1 is LNHNV, CDR2 YYDKDF, per germline (reference sequence). The CDR3 DNA reads TGTGCCACCAGCAGGGGGCTGTCGAACACCGGGGAGCTGTTTTTT. It codes for CATSRGLSNTGELFF. Variable domain in full (rest from reference TRBV15 and TRBJ2-2): DAMVIQNPRYQVTQFGKPVTLSCSQTLNHNVMYWYQQKSSQAPKLLFHYYDKDFNNEADTPDNFQSRRPNTSFCFLDIRSPGLGDTAMYLCATSRGLSNTGELFFGEGSRLTVL.

This clone came up a few times. The chain is built from TRBV6-5 and TRBJ2-7; 7 bases are a match to TRBD2. Per the germline V gene, CDR1 is MNHEY and CDR2 is SVGAGI. The CDR3 runs to 14 residues. The junction had 7 bases not matched to a gene; V was cut back by 6 bases and J by 2 bases. For the CDR3, the DNA is TGTGCCAGCAGAGGGACGGGGGGTCCCTACGAGCAGTACTTC. It translates to CASRGTGGPYEQYF.

The count of this clone is one. The V and J genes are TRBV7-2 and TRBJ2-4; no clear D. The CDR3 length is 14 residues. The ends were cut back, 0 bases at V and 1 base at J, with 4 bases in the middle. Germline V gene data show CDR1 as SGHTA and CDR2 as FQGNSA. CDR3 nucleotides: TGTGCCAGCAGCTTAGCACCCGCCAAAAACATTCAGTACTTC. Its protein is CASSLAPAKNIQYF.

This clone was detected only once. V and J are TRBV6-6 and TRBJ2-1; maybe TRBD1 (6 bases). V was pared by 2 bases and J by 5 bases, with 16 bases between. Germline loops: CDR1 MNHNY, CDR2 SVGAGI (reference sequence). This CDR3 is built from 16 residues. CDR3 coding DNA: TGTGCCAGCAGTTACGACAGGTCCTGGGCTCACAATGAGCAGTTCTTC. Protein product: CASSYDRSWAHNEQFF.

This chain joins TRBV6-5 and TRBJ1-2, with D possibly matching TRBD1 (6 bases). The germline CDR1 and CDR2 sequences are MNHEY and SVGAGI. V was cut by 6 bases and J by 5 bases, with 16 bases left in between. The CDR3 has 14 residues. The CDR3 loop is CASSGRQANYGYTF. The CDR3 region has the DNA TGTGCCAGCAGCGGAAGACAGGCCAATTATGGCTACACCTTC.

This clone was recorded only once. The chain combines TRBV6-1 with TRBJ2-5, with TRBD2 matching over 11 bases. Germline-derived CDR1 and CDR2 are MNHNS and SASEGT. The CDR3 sequence is 15 residues long. Trimming removed 3 bases from V and 7 bases from J; junction bases left unmatched: 7. CDR3 nucleotide sequence: TGTGCCAGCAGTGATAGCGGGAGGGTGGACTGGACCCAGTACTTC. Translating gives CASSDSGRVDWTQYF.

The chain uses TRBV9 and TRBJ2-1; TRBD2 matches 10 bases. After removal of 2 bases from V and 6 bases from J, the junction contained 8 bases not matched to a gene. Germline-derived CDR1 and CDR2 are SGDLS and YYNGEE. This CDR3 is built from 16 residues. This CDR3 reads CASSVTAGGPSNEQFF. The CDR3 DNA reads TGTGCCAGCAGCGTGACAGCGGGAGGGCCATCCAATGAGCAGTTCTTC. The full variable domain, with the rest looked up from reference TRBV9 and TRBJ2-1, is DSGVTQTPKHLITATGQRVTLRCSPRSGDLSVYWYQQSLDQGLQFLIQYYNGEERAKGNILERFSAQQFPDLHSELNLSSLELGDSALYFCASSVTAGGPSNEQFFGPGTRLTVL.

The V call is TRBV7-9, the J call TRBJ2-3; 12 bases are a match to TRBD2. The V gene's germline CDR1 is SEHNR and CDR2 FQNEAQ (reference sequence). The CDR3 loop spans 16 amino acids. Trimming took 7 bases from V and 1 from J; bases not matched to a gene: 6. The CDR3 nucleotides read TGTGCCAGCACGGCCCGACTAGCGGGGGGCACAGATACGCAGTATTTT. Protein sequence: CASTARLAGGTDTQYF. Full variable domain (rest looked up from reference TRBV7-9 and TRBJ2-3): DTGVSQNPRHKITKRGQNVTFRCDPISEHNRLYWYRQTLGQGPEFLTYFQNEAQLEKSRLLSDRFSAERPKGSFSTLEIQRTEQGDSAMYLCASTARLAGGTDTQYFGPGTRLTVL.

The genes are TRBV6-1 and TRBJ2-1; a weak D match, TRBD2 (6 bases). The V and J ends lost 10 bases and 8 bases respectively, with 15 bases between them. Germline-derived CDR1 and CDR2 are MNHNS and SASEGT. The CDR3 is 12 residues long. The CDR3 protein is CATHGRLYEQFF. In DNA, the CDR3 is TGTGCCACCCACGGGAGATTGTATGAGCAGTTCTTC.

The chain is built from TRBV7-9 and TRBJ1-5; D call uncertain. V was cut by 3 bases and J by 1 base, with 7 bases left in between. Germline-derived CDR1 and CDR2 are SEHNR and FQNEAQ (reference sequence). This CDR3 has 14 residues. CDR3 nucleotides: TGTGCCAGCAGCTTGATGGGGAGCAATCAGCCCCAGCATTTT. Its protein product is CASSLMGSNQPQHF. Supplemented by reference TRBV7-9 and TRBJ1-5, the full variable domain reads DTGVSQNPRHKITKRGQNVTFRCDPISEHNRLYWYRQTLGQGPEFLTYFQNEAQLEKSRLLSDRFSAERPKGSFSTLEIQRTEQGDSAMYLCASSLMGSNQPQHFGDGTRLSIL.

The J gene is TRBJ2-7, the V gene TRBV18; D call uncertain. The germline V and J ends were trimmed by 6 bases and 0 bases, with 12 bases remaining between them. The CDR3 runs to 14 residues. The germline gives CDR1 KGHSH, CDR2 LQKENI. The CDR3 here is CASSLSESSYEQYF. CDR3 coding DNA: TGTGCCAGCTCCCTCTCGGAGTCCTCCTACGAGCAGTACTTC.

This chain joins TRBV7-8 and TRBJ2-1; D gene ambiguous. This CDR3 is built from 15 residues. CDR1 is SGHVS and CDR2 is FQNEAQ in the germline V gene. V lost 5 bases, J lost 0 bases, and 11 bases lay in between. The CDR3 nucleotides read TGTGCCAGCAGCACCCGAGAGAGCTCCTACAATGAGCAGTTCTTC. This encodes CASSTRESSYNEQFF.

CDR3 protein: CASSLGLAGTYNEQFF. CDR3 in DNA: TGTGCCAGCAGCTTGGGACTAGCGGGAACCTACAATGAGCAGTTCTTC. The chain couples TRBV7-3 to TRBJ2-1; 13 nucleotides agree with TRBD2. V was clipped by 3 bases and J by 2 bases; unmatched bases: 1. CDR3 size: 16 residues. Germline V gene lookup returns CDR1 SGHTA and CDR2 FQGTGA.

This clone was recorded once. V gene TRBV4-3 combines with J gene TRBJ1-6, with D unclear. CDR3 length equals 14 residues. V lost 0 bases to trimming and J lost 10 bases, with 10 bases between them. The germline CDR1 and CDR2 sequences are LGHNA and YSLEER. In DNA, the CDR3 is TGCGCCAGCAGCCAAGAGGGCAGCCGATCACCCCTCCACTTT. The encoded protein is CASSQEGSRSPLHF.

CDR3 DNA: TGTGCCAGCAGCCTATTAGGGACAGTCGAGCAGTTCTTC. Encoded protein: CASSLLGTVEQFF. The chain joins TRBV2 to TRBJ2-1; 7 bases align to TRBD1. Germline CDR1 and CDR2: SNHLY and FYNNEI. The CDR3 has 13 amino acids. The J segment lost 10 bases and the V segment lost 6 bases, leaving 9 bases of the junction unmatched.

This sequence joins TRBV7-9 and TRBJ2-6; D unclear. Trimming stripped 2 bases from V and 0 bases from J, with 5 bases between. Germline V gene data show CDR1 as SEHNR and CDR2 as FQNEAQ (reference sequence). The CDR3 has 15 amino acids. CDR3 nucleotides: TGTGCCAGCAGCTTAAGCCTCTCTGGGGCCAACGTCCTGACTTTC. Translated, it gives CASSLSLSGANVLTF.

This clone occurred once. The chain combines TRBV5-1 with TRBJ2-3; no firm D call. Trimming cost V 3 bases and J 3 bases, with 11 bases left between them. The CDR3 contains 14 residues. The germline V gene encodes CDR1 SGHRS and CDR2 YFSETQ. As DNA, the CDR3 is TGCGCCAGCAGCTCGATCGGAGTTACAGATACGCAGTATTTT. It codes for CASSSIGVTDTQYF.